The subject of this entry is one TCR beta chain. Template material for amplifying TCR beta CDR3 regions consisted of RNA transcripts. A first-round RT-PCR of the TCR CDR3 used the HTBI primer set. One entry per CDR3 protein results from TCRdb running MiXCR on the multiplex PCR reads. Of about 600,000 distinct CDR3 sequences in the sample, roughly a sixth were seen once. This sample was included in a study of T cells in Graves' hyperthyroidism and ophthalmopathy. CDR1 is MGHRA and CDR2 is YSYEKL in the germline V gene. V was clipped by 0 bases and J by 7 bases, with 18 bases between them. The CDR3 consists of 16 residues.

The chain has TRBV4-1 and TRBJ1-2, with D hard to call. The receptor comes from a middle-aged woman with Graves' ophthalmopathy. The source material was blood. CDR3 in DNA: TGCGCCAGCAGCCAAGAGGGAGGGCTGGAACGCTTTGGCTACACCTTC. Translation gives CASSQEGGLERFGYTF.